The next 14 T cell receptor beta chains were all read from a single sample in a study of read filtering for tumor transcriptome and immune sequencing (dated by TCRdb to the early 2020s). Sequencing relied on an Illumina HiSeq 4000. TCR libraries were constructed from roughly 400 ng RNA using the Immunoverse kit, and molecular barcoded adaptors covering alpha/delta and beta/gamma chains were employed. TCRdb took the public reads, trimmed them with fastp at Q25, ran MiXCR for clone calling and kept in-frame beta chains. Every CDR3 protein is listed once, alongside the most common genes and DNA of its rows. This sample holds fewer than 50,000 distinct CDR3 sequences; over 10% were observed only once. The ten largest clonotypes hold 25% to 35% of the sample. The sample comprised a population of CD138-negative cells sorted from bone marrow. The label giving this sample's cell subset or site can be read as: bone marrow mononuclear cells depleted of CD138+ plasma/myeloma cells by negative magnetic selection. The receptors shown here come from a donor aged 40 or older with multiple myeloma.

This clonotype appeared many times. The rearrangement joins TRBV27 to TRBJ1-1, with 7 bases matching TRBD1. Germline values: CDR1 MNHEY, CDR2 SMNVEV (reference sequence). This CDR3 is built from 14 residues. The ends lost 6 bases at V and 6 bases at J; junction bases unmatched: 10. The CDR3 loop is CASRGNRGFSEAFF. The CDR3 region has the DNA TGTGCCAGCAGGGGGAACAGGGGCTTTTCTGAAGCTTTCTTT.

This clonotype was detected a few times. This chain uses TRBV20-1 with TRBJ2-3, with D hard to call. The CDR3 spans 10 residues. Germline values: CDR1 DFQATT, CDR2 SNEGSKA (reference sequence). Trimming shortened V by 2 bases and J by 6 bases, and 3 bases separated the two germline ends. The CDR3 here is CSARWDTQYF. The DNA for the CDR3 is TGCAGTGCTAGATGGGATACGCAGTATTTT.

This clonotype was observed at least ten times. This chain links TRBV2 with TRBJ1-1; TRBD1 matches 7 bases. The CDR3 consists of 15 residues. Trimming took 6 bases from V and 0 from J; bases not matched to a gene: 7. Germline assignment: CDR1 SNHLY and CDR2 FYNNEI. The CDR3 sequence is CASRLGTVMNTEAFF. The CDR3 bases are TGTGCCAGCAGGCTAGGGACAGTGATGAACACTGAAGCTTTCTTT.

This clonotype showed up many times. The chain combines TRBV18 with TRBJ1-5; D not resolved. The CDR3 loop spans 14 amino acids. V was clipped by 6 bases and J by 11 bases, with 20 bases between them. Per the germline V gene, CDR1 is KGHSH and CDR2 is LQKENI. CDR3 DNA: TGTGCCAGCTCTCCCGCTAAGAGCTACCTGTCCCAGCATTTT. Its protein product is CASSPAKSYLSQHF.

The sample holds a few counts of this clonotype. The junction departs from germline at one end; a sequencing error may be responsible. The chain recombines TRBV14 with TRBJ2-2, with D uncertain. The length of the CDR3 is 20 residues. The germline CDR1 and CDR2 sequences are SGHDN and FVKESK. The CDR3 DNA reads as TGCGCCAGCAGCCACGCCACCCCTGGGTTTCCGGGCATCAGCACCGGGGAGCTGTTTTTT. Its protein product is CASSHATPGFPGISTGELFF.

This clonotype is judged medium-sized. The V call is TRBV20-1, the J call TRBJ1-5, with a weak D call TRBD1 (5 bases). Trimming stripped 0 bases from V and 4 bases from J, with 13 bases between. Germline V gives CDR1 DFQATT, CDR2 SNEGSKA (reference sequence). CDR3 length: 15 amino acids. The CDR3 DNA is TGCAGTGCTAGAGAGGGTCGACAGTTTAATCAGCCCCAGCATTTT. As protein: CSAREGRQFNQPQHF.

This clonotype appeared many times. The rearrangement links TRBV20-1 to TRBJ1-1; TRBD1 might be the D (5 bases). Germline values: CDR1 DFQATT, CDR2 SNEGSKA (reference sequence). V was cut by 7 bases and J by 3 bases, with 18 bases left in between. This CDR3 region has 14 residues. The CDR3 coding sequence is TGCAGTGTAAAGCCGGCAGGCAGGGACACTGAAGCTTTCTTT. As protein: CSVKPAGRDTEAFF.

This clonotype occurred many times. The chain couples TRBV7-2 to TRBJ2-1; TRBD2 aligns across 9 bases. CDR1 SGHTA and CDR2 FQGNSA come from the germline V gene. The trim removed 3 bases at V and 6 bases at J, leaving 6 bases unmatched. This CDR3 spans 15 amino acids. The CDR3 sequence: CASSFYSGRGNEQFF. CDR3 bases: TGTGCCAGCAGCTTTTATAGCGGGAGAGGCAATGAGCAGTTCTTC.

This clonotype was recorded at least ten times. The chain combines TRBV7-9 with TRBJ2-1, with 7 bases fitting TRBD2. CDR1 and CDR2 (germline): SEHNR, FQNEAQ (reference sequence). CDR3 size: 15 residues. Trimming took 5 bases from V and 4 from J; bases not matched to a gene: 8. CDR3 sequence (DNA): TGTGCCAGCAGCCCCTTGTCCGGGGGGTACAATGAGCAGTTCTTC. Amino acids: CASSPLSGGYNEQFF.

This clonotype has a count of ten or more. This chain joins TRBV20-1 and TRBJ2-3; D assignment may be TRBD1 or TRBD2 (5 bases each). The CDR3 is 13 amino acids. Germline V gene lookup returns CDR1 DFQATT and CDR2 SNEGSKA (reference sequence). Trimming took 5 bases from V and 2 from J, leaving 11 bases between them. CDR3 sequence: CSAGTVVTDTQYF. The CDR3 coding sequence is TGCAGTGCTGGGACGGTTGTCACAGATACGCAGTATTTT.

This clonotype was seen ten or more times. The CDR3 sequence: CASSSGTSGRGSYNEQFF. The CDR3 coding sequence is TGTGCCAGCAGCTCTGGGACTAGCGGGAGGGGCTCCTACAATGAGCAGTTCTTC. The chain couples TRBV7-9 to TRBJ2-1; 16 nucleotides align to TRBD2. V shed 4 bases and J 0 bases; nucleotides not matched to a gene: 3. The CDR3 covers 18 residues. CDR1 and CDR2 from the germline V gene are SEHNR and FQNEAQ (reference sequence).

This clonotype was counted at least ten times. J is TRBJ2-5 and V is TRBV5-1, with 9 nucleotides matching TRBD2. The CDR3 is 16 amino acids. Trimming cost V 0 bases and J 4 bases; bases outside gene matches: 7. CDR1 and CDR2 from the germline V gene are SGHRS and YFSETQ. The DNA for the CDR3 is TGCGCCAGCAGCTTGGGATCTGCGGGAGGGCTAGAGACCCAGTACTTC. This encodes CASSLGSAGGLETQYF.

This sequence joins TRBV29-1 and TRBJ2-1; D possibly corresponds to TRBD2 (7 bases). V dropped 6 bases and J dropped 5 bases, with 11 bases sitting between them. Germline assignment: CDR1 SQVTM and CDR2 ANQGSEA. This CDR3 is built from 12 residues. Here the CDR3 reads CSVAGANNEQFF. CDR3 nucleotides: TGCAGCGTCGCGGGGGCTAACAATGAGCAGTTCTTC.

This clonotype was observed a handful of times. V usage is TRBV5-1 and J usage is TRBJ2-1, with D perhaps TRBD2 (6 bases). With 0 bases removed from V and 3 bases from J, the gap between germline ends came to 10 bases. The CDR3 is 15 amino acids. The germline CDR1 and CDR2 sequences are SGHRS and YFSETQ. The CDR3 loop reads CASSLAGTFYNEQFF. The DNA of the CDR3 is TGCGCCAGCAGCTTGGCCGGGACTTTCTACAATGAGCAGTTCTTC.